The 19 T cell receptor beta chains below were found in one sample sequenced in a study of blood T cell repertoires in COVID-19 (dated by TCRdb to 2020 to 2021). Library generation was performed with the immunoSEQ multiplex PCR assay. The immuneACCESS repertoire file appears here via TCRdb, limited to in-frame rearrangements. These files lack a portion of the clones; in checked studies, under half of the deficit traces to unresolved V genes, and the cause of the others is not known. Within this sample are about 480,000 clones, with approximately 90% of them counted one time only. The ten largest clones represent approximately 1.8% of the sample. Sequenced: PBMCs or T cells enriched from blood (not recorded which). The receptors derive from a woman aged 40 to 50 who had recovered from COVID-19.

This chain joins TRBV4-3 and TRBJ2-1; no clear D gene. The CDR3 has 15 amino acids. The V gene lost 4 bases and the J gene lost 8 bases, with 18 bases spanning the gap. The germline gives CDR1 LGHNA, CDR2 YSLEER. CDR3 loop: CASSLRLVPVDEQFF. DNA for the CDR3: TGCGCCAGCAGCCTAAGGCTAGTCCCAGTCGATGAGCAGTTCTTC.

In nucleotides, the CDR3 is TGCGCCAGCAGCTGGGGACAACAGAACACTGAAGCTTTCTTT. Its protein product is CASSWGQQNTEAFF. This chain uses TRBV5-1 with TRBJ1-1, with TRBD1 as a possible D gene (6 bases). The CDR3 spans 14 residues. The V end was cut by 3 bases, the J end by 1 base, with 10 bases between. Germline V CDR1 and CDR2: SGHRS, YFSETQ.

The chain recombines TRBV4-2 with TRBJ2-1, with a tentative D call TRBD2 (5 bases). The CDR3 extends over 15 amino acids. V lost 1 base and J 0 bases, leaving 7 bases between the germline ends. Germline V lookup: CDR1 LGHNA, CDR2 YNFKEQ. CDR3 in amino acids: CASSQGGSSYNEQFF. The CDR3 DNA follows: TGTGCCAGCAGCCAAGGAGGGAGCTCCTACAATGAGCAGTTCTTC.

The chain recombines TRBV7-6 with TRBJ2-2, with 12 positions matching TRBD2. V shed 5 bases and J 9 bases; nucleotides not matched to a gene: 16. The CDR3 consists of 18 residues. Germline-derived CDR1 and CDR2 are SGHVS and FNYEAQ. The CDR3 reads CASSPGPLTSGSVWELFF. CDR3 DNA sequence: TGTGCCAGCAGCCCGGGGCCGTTGACTAGCGGGAGTGTCTGGGAGCTGTTTTTT. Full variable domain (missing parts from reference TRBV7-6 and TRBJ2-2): GAGVSQSPRYKVTKRGQDVALRCDPISGHVSLYWYRQALGQGPEFLTYFNYEAQQDKSGLPNDRFSAERPEGSISTLTIQRTEQRDSAMYRCASSPGPLTSGSVWELFFGEGSRLTVL.

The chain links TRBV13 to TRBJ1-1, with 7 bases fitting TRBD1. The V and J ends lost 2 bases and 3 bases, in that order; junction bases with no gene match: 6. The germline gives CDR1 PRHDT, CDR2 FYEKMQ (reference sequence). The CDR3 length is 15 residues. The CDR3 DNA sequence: TGTGCCAGCAGCTTAAGACCCAGGGGGGACACTGAAGCTTTCTTT. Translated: CASSLRPRGDTEAFF.

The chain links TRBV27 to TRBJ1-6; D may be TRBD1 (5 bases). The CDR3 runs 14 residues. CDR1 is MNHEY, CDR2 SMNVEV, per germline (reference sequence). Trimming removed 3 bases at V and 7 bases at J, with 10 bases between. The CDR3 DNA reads TGTGCCAGCAGTTTCAGGGTGGTAAATTCACCCCTCCACTTT. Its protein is CASSFRVVNSPLHF.

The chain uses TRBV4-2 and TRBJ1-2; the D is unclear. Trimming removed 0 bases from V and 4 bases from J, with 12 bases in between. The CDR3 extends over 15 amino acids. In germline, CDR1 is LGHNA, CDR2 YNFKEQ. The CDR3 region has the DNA TGTGCCAGCAGCCAAGAAAGGCGGGTGGCCTATGGCTACACCTTC. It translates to CASSQERRVAYGYTF.

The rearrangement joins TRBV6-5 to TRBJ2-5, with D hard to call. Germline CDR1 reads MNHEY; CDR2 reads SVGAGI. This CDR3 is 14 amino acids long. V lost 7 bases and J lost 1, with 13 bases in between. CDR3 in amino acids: CASTLTELQETQYF. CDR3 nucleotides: TGTGCCAGCACTCTGACTGAACTCCAAGAGACCCAGTACTTC.

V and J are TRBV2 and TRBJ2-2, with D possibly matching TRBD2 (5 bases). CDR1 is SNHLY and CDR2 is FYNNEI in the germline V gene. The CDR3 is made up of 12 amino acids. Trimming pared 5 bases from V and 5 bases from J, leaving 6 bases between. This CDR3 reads CASSRGTGELFF. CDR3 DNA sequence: TGTGCCAGCAGTCGAGGGACCGGGGAGCTGTTTTTT.

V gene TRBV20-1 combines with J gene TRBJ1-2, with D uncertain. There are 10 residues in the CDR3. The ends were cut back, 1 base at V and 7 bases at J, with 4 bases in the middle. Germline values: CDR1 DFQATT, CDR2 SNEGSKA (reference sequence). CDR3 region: CSARGAGYTF. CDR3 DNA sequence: TGCAGTGCTAGAGGGGCTGGCTACACCTTC.

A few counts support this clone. CDR3 DNA: TGTGCCAGCAGCCAAAACTCGCGGGCCGGGGAGCTGTTTTTT. As protein: CASSQNSRAGELFF. This chain joins TRBV16 and TRBJ2-2, with D perhaps TRBD2 (5 bases). V lost 2 bases to trimming and J lost 6 bases, with 10 bases between them. Germline-derived CDR1 and CDR2 are KGHSY and FQNENV. This CDR3 region has 14 residues.

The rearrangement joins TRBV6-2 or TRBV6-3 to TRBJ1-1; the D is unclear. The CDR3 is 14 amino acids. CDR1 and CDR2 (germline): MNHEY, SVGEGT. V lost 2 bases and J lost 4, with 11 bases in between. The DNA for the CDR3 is TGTGCCAGCAGTTACGCGGGGTTCAGCACTGAAGCTTTCTTT. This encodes CASSYAGFSTEAFF.

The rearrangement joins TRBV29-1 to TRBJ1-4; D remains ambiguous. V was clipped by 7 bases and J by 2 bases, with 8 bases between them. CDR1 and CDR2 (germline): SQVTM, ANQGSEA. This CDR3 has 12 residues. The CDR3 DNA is TGCAGCGCACTCTGGACTAATGAAAAACTGTTTTTT. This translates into CSALWTNEKLFF.

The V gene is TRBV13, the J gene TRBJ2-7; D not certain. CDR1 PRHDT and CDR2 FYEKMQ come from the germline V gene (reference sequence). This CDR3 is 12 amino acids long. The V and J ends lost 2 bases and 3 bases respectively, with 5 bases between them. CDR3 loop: CASSLSNYEQYF. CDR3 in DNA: TGTGCCAGCAGCTTATCCAACTACGAGCAGTACTTC.

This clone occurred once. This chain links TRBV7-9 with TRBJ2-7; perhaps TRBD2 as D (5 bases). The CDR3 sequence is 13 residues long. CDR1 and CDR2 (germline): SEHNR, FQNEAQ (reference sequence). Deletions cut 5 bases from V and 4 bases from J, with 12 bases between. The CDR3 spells CASSPSAGYEQYF. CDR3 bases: TGTGCCAGCAGCCCCAGTGCGGGTTACGAGCAGTACTTC.

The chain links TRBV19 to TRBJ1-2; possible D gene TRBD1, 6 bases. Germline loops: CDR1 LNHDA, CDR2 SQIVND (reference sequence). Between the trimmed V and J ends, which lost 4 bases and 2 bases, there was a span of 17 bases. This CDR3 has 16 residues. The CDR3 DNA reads TGTGCCAGTAGTAGAAGGAGGCAGGGGAGAAACTATGGCTACACCTTC. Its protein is CASSRRRQGRNYGYTF.

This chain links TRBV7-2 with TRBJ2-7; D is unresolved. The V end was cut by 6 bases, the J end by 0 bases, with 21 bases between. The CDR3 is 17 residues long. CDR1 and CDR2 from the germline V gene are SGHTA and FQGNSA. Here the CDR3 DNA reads TGTGCCAGCAGTTTACACGGCGGCGGAATATACTCCTACGAGCAGTACTTC. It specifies CASSLHGGGIYSYEQYF.

CDR3 loop: CASSLLAKNIQYF. CDR3 sequence (DNA): TGTGCCAGCAGTCTTTTAGCCAAAAACATTCAGTACTTC. The chain uses TRBV28 and TRBJ2-4; D is unresolved. The CDR3 totals 13 residues. Germline V gene lookup returns CDR1 MDHEN and CDR2 SYDVKM. V was clipped by 5 bases and J by 0 bases, with 5 bases between them.

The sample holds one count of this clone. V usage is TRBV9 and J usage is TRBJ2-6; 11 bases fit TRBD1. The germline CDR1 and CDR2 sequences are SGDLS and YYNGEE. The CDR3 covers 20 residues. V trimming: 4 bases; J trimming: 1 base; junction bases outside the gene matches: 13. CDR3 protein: CASSPRTGGLGLSGANVLTF. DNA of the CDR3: TGTGCCAGCAGCCCTCGGACAGGGGGCTTGGGTTTGTCTGGGGCCAACGTCCTGACTTTC.